This entry lists 8 T cell receptor beta chains sequenced from one sample in a study of blood T cell repertoires in COVID-19. Data came from immunoSEQ multiplex PCR; TCRdb stores just in-frame clones and leaves some out. In the table there are roughly 40,000 clones, about 86% of which are singletons. Sequenced input: peripheral blood. These receptors all stem from a man aged 50 or older in a cohort sampled during active COVID-19.

The V gene is TRBV30, the J gene TRBJ2-1; 8 bases are shared with TRBD2. The trim removed 2 bases at V and 8 bases at J, leaving 11 bases unmatched. Germline assignment: CDR1 GTSNPN and CDR2 SVGIG (reference sequence). The CDR3 loop spans 15 amino acids. CDR3 bases: TGTGCCTGGAGTACCCCGAGACTAGCGTGGGATGAGCAGTTCTTC. This sequence encodes CAWSTPRLAWDEQFF.

This chain uses TRBV9 with TRBJ1-2, with TRBD1 matching 9 bases. This CDR3 comprises 14 residues. Unmatched junction bases numbered 4, after V lost 3 bases and J lost 4 bases. Germline CDR1 and CDR2: SGDLS and YYNGEE. The CDR3 coding sequence is TGTGCCAGCAGCGCGGGACAGGGCTCCTATGGCTACACCTTC. This translates into CASSAGQGSYGYTF.

This rearrangement joins TRBV6-5 to TRBJ2-3; weak D call: TRBD2 (5 bases). The ends were cut back, 2 bases at V and 4 bases at J, with 10 bases in the middle. Looked up from germline, CDR1 is MNHEY and CDR2 is SVGAGI. The CDR3 length is 14 residues. The CDR3, as DNA: TGTGCCAGCAGTTACCTTGAGGGAGCAGATACGCAGTATTTT. Residues: CASSYLEGADTQYF.

This clone has only one observation. The J gene is TRBJ1-3, the V gene TRBV7-9; D is perhaps TRBD1 (6 bases). Germline-derived CDR1 and CDR2 are SEHNR and FQNEAQ (reference sequence). The germline V and J ends were trimmed by 4 bases and 5 bases, with 15 bases remaining between them. The CDR3 is 15 residues long. DNA of the CDR3: TGTGCCAGCAGCTCAGAAGGGGGGGTTCGAAACACCATATATTTT. The encoded protein is CASSSEGGVRNTIYF.

CDR3 DNA: TGTGCCAGCAGTTACACTCCGACAGGGGGATCAGAGACCCAGTACTTC. Its translation: CASSYTPTGGSETQYF. The chain couples TRBV6-5 to TRBJ2-5, with TRBD1 identical over 9 bases. Per germline, CDR1 MNHEY and CDR2 SVGAGI. The CDR3 spans 16 residues. The V segment lost 2 bases and the J segment 4 bases; nucleotides outside the gene matches: 8.

The rearrangement joins TRBV7-2 to TRBJ2-2; D gene uncertain. Trimming pared 5 bases from V and 7 bases from J, leaving 11 bases between. Germline V gene lookup returns CDR1 SGHTA and CDR2 FQGNSA. This CDR3 is 13 amino acids long. CDR3 sequence: CASSVPGDGELFF. The CDR3 DNA is TGTGCCAGCAGCGTACCAGGCGACGGGGAGCTGTTTTTT.

The chain carries TRBV14 and TRBJ2-1; TRBD2 agrees at 10 bases. This CDR3 spans 14 amino acids. With 2 bases clipped from V and 6 bases from J, the junction kept 1 base outside the gene matches. The V gene's germline CDR1 is SGHDN and CDR2 FVKESK. The CDR3 region has the DNA TGTGCCAGCAGCCAACTAGCGGGAGTCAATGAGCAGTTCTTC. Its translation: CASSQLAGVNEQFF.

The V call is TRBV4-3, the J call TRBJ1-6; the D is unclear. Germline loops: CDR1 LGHNA, CDR2 YSLEER. V dropped 1 base and J dropped 0 bases, with 7 bases sitting between them. The CDR3 runs to 16 residues. The CDR3: CASSQVRISYNSPLHF. The CDR3 region has the DNA TGCGCCAGCAGCCAAGTGAGAATCTCCTATAATTCACCCCTCCACTTT.